This T cell receptor beta chain was recorded in a study of regulatory T cells in long-lasting Graves disease. In the study overall: Graves' cases, newly diagnosed, had used antithyroid drugs under 3 months.

Time point noted: newly diagnosed GD, antithyroid drugs for less than 3 months. Extracted RNA from PBMCs served as the source of the TCR library. This clonotype has at least ten counts. What it binds is not known. The CDR3 has 15 residues. Per germline, CDR1 SGHTA and CDR2 FQGNSA. V was shortened by 2 bases and J by 1 base, with 11 bases between the two germline ends. Overall study findings and caveats: The study found lower TCR diversity in persistent Graves' patients than in newly diagnosed ones. Preferential use of TRBV28, TRBJ1-2 and TRBJ2-5 was seen in persistent disease.

Libraries of TCR beta came from iRepertoire HTBI primers plus Arm-PCR of CDR3 regions. MiXCR was run by TCRdb on the multiplex PCR reads, yielding one entry per CDR3 protein. Of some 370,000 distinct CDR3 sequences in the sample, roughly 12% are singletons; the top ten hold around 18%. The sample was also linked to a second study, of T cells in Graves' hyperthyroidism and ophthalmopathy. As reported in that work: RT-PCR in the first round (using the HTBI primer set) targeted the TCR CDR3.

The source material was peripheral blood mononuclear cells (PBMCs), sampled at new diagnosis, from a patient treated with antithyroid drugs. The chain has TRBV7-2 and TRBJ2-5, with D tentatively TRBD2 (5 bases). This receptor was identified in a woman in her late teens or twenties with Graves disease. CDR3 sequence (DNA): TGTGCCAGCAGCTTAACCGGGGTACCCCAAGAGACCCAGTACTTC. Its protein is CASSLTGVPQETQYF.